Below are 25 T cell receptor beta chains sequenced from a single sample in a study of cytomegalovirus exposure and HLA in healthy donors. The PCR used 60 Vbeta and 13 Jbeta primers. Libraries were prepared by immunoSEQ multiplex PCR; TCRdb keeps only in-frame clonotypes and omits some of them. The data contain about 190,000 clones, 77% of them singletons. The sample comprised PBMCs. Source of these receptors: a woman under 40 in good health and CMV-seropositive.

This clone came up once. The rearrangement links TRBV4-3 to TRBJ1-1, with a tentative D call TRBD1 (5 bases). CDR3 size: 14 residues. Germline CDR1 LGHNA, CDR2 YSLEER. Trimming removed 1 base at V and 0 bases at J, with 6 bases between. The CDR3 protein is CASSQGTLNTEAFF. Here the CDR3 DNA reads TGCGCCAGCAGCCAAGGGACACTGAACACTGAAGCTTTCTTT.

V is TRBV12-5 and J is TRBJ2-1, with TRBD2 as a possible D gene (6 bases). Per the germline V gene, CDR1 is LGHNT and CDR2 is FRNRAP. The CDR3 consists of 17 residues. The ends were cut back, 2 bases at V and 3 bases at J, with 17 bases in the middle. The chain's CDR3 is CASGLRASERDYNEQFF. In nucleotides, the CDR3 is TGTGCTAGTGGTTTGAGAGCTAGCGAGAGGGACTACAATGAGCAGTTCTTC. The whole variable domain, filled in from reference TRBV12-5 and TRBJ2-1, reads DARVTQTPRHKVTEMGQEVTMRCQPILGHNTVFWYRQTMMQGLELLAYFRNRAPLDDSGMPKDRFSAEMPDATLATLKIQPSEPRDSAVYFCASGLRASERDYNEQFFGPGTRLTVL.

This rearrangement joins TRBV11-2 to TRBJ1-3, with D tentatively TRBD1 (5 bases). The length of the CDR3 is 15 residues. Germline lookup yields CDR1 SGHAT and CDR2 FQNNGV. Trimming shortened V by 1 base and J by 6 bases, and 13 bases separated the two germline ends. The CDR3, as DNA: TGTGCCAGCAGCTTAGTTCAGGGCCCCCAAAACACCATATATTTT. This gives the protein CASSLVQGPQNTIYF.

The V gene is TRBV7-2, the J gene TRBJ2-4; 7 nucleotides match TRBD2. V lost 4 bases and J lost 15; bases outside the gene matches: 9. The CDR3 contains 12 residues. From germline, CDR1 is SGHTA and CDR2 FQGNSA. The CDR3 DNA is TGTGCCAGCAGCTCGCCCGGACTAGGGTCGTACTTC. This codes for CASSSPGLGSYF.

The gene calls are TRBV7-2 and TRBJ2-5; 10 bases are a match to TRBD2. The CDR3 sequence is 14 residues long. Germline V CDR1 and CDR2: SGHTA, FQGNSA. Trimming removed 5 bases from V and 3 bases from J; junction bases left unmatched: 3. The CDR3 loop reads CASSRTSGEETQYF. The CDR3 nucleotides are TGTGCCAGCAGCCGGACTAGCGGCGAAGAGACCCAGTACTTC.

The V gene is TRBV7-9, the J gene TRBJ2-3, with 9 bases identical to TRBD2. Trimming took 6 bases from V and 1 from J; bases not matched to a gene: 5. Germline lookup yields CDR1 SEHNR and CDR2 FQNEAQ (reference sequence). The CDR3 is made up of 15 amino acids. This CDR3 is CASRGLAGRTDTQYF. The CDR3, as DNA: TGTGCCAGCAGAGGGCTAGCGGGGCGCACAGATACGCAGTATTTT.

The rearrangement joins TRBV15 to TRBJ2-2, with TRBD1 matching over 7 bases. V gave up 1 base and J gave up 7 bases; unmatched junction bases: 9. The CDR3 runs 16 residues. Germline V gives CDR1 LNHNV, CDR2 YYDKDF (reference sequence). CDR3 DNA sequence: TGTGCCACCAGCAGAGGACAGGGAAGTATGATCGGGGAGCTGTTTTTT. It translates to CATSRGQGSMIGELFF.

This clone appeared a single time. The rearrangement links TRBV7-2 to TRBJ2-3, with 8 positions matching TRBD2. V was clipped by 5 bases and J by 3 bases; unmatched bases: 7. Germline V gives CDR1 SGHTA, CDR2 FQGNSA. CDR3 length: 15 residues. CDR3 protein: CASSPEREFTDTQYF. For the CDR3, the DNA is TGTGCCAGCAGCCCGGAGCGGGAGTTTACAGATACGCAGTATTTT.

The chain recombines TRBV28 with TRBJ2-7; 8 bases are shared with TRBD2. Per germline, CDR1 MDHEN and CDR2 SYDVKM. With V trimmed by 2 bases and J by 2 bases, 2 bases remained unmatched. There are 14 residues in the CDR3. In nucleotides, the CDR3 is TGTGCCAGCAGTTTAGCGGGGGGTGCCTACGAGCAGTACTTC. Translating it yields CASSLAGGAYEQYF.

A few counts support this clone. V usage is TRBV7-6 and J usage is TRBJ2-5, with 11 nucleotides matching TRBD2. Germline CDR1 reads SGHVS; CDR2 reads FNYEAQ. This CDR3 comprises 17 residues. With V trimmed by 1 base and J by 5 bases, 9 bases remained unmatched. The chain's CDR3 is CASSLGGLSSGRETQYF. CDR3 coding DNA: TGTGCCAGCAGCTTAGGCGGACTATCTAGCGGGAGGGAGACCCAGTACTTC.

This chain joins TRBV2 and TRBJ2-2; 7 nucleotides match TRBD2. Germline V lookup: CDR1 SNHLY, CDR2 FYNNEI. This CDR3 has 15 residues. The J segment lost 3 bases and the V segment lost 8 bases, leaving 9 bases of the junction unmatched. CDR3 coding DNA: TGTGCCAGCCAGGGAACTAGCGACTACACCGGGGAGCTGTTTTTT. Its protein product is CASQGTSDYTGELFF.

This chain links TRBV7-2 with TRBJ2-5, with 8 bases that match TRBD1. The germline V gene has CDR1 SGHTA and CDR2 FQGNSA. V lost 5 bases and J lost 4; bases outside the gene matches: 6. The CDR3 loop spans 14 amino acids. In DNA, the CDR3 is TGTGCCAGCAGCCATCCGACAGGGGTAGAGACCCAGTACTTC. Protein product: CASSHPTGVETQYF.

The rearrangement joins TRBV2 to TRBJ1-4, with 9 positions matching TRBD1. The CDR3 sequence is 15 residues long. CDR1 SNHLY and CDR2 FYNNEI come from the germline V gene. Trimming at V came to 6 bases and at J to 3 bases, leaving 5 bases not matched to a gene. The CDR3 loop is CASRVDRGSNEKLFF. In DNA form, the CDR3 reads TGTGCCAGCAGGGTGGACAGGGGTTCTAATGAAAAACTGTTTTTT.

The V gene is TRBV7-2, the J gene TRBJ2-1; TRBD2 agrees at 9 bases. CDR3 size: 13 residues. The V gene end was trimmed by 5 bases and the J gene end by 12 bases; junction bases not matched to a gene: 8. CDR1 and CDR2 (germline): SGHTA, FQGNSA. CDR3 sequence reads: CASSPHSTSGQFF. The CDR3 bases are TGTGCCAGCAGCCCCCACTCGACTAGCGGGCAGTTCTTC.

The chain carries TRBV7-2 and TRBJ2-1; D not resolved. The CDR3 length is 12 residues. Trimming left V 4 bases short and J 4 bases short, with 5 bases between. Per germline, CDR1 SGHTA and CDR2 FQGNSA. Here the CDR3 reads CASSSRYNEQFF. Here the CDR3 DNA reads TGTGCCAGCAGCTCCAGGTACAATGAGCAGTTCTTC.

The V and J genes are TRBV27 and TRBJ2-3; 8 positions agree with TRBD2. With V trimmed by 8 bases and J by 12 bases, 10 bases remained unmatched. The CDR3 is 12 residues long. Per the germline V gene, CDR1 is MNHEY and CDR2 is SMNVEV (reference sequence). CDR3 in DNA: TGTGCCAGCGGCCAATCGACTAGCGTTCAGTATTTT. Protein: CASGQSTSVQYF.

The chain employs TRBV6-1 and TRBJ1-3, with D tentatively TRBD1 (5 bases). The germline CDR1 and CDR2 sequences are MNHNS and SASEGT. The CDR3 is made up of 13 amino acids. V was shortened by 4 bases and J by 4 bases, with 8 bases between the two germline ends. This CDR3 reads CASSARVGNTIYF. The CDR3 DNA reads as TGTGCCAGCAGTGCCAGGGTGGGAAACACCATATATTTT.

The rearrangement uses TRBV14 and TRBJ2-7; D possibly corresponds to TRBD1 (6 bases). Germline assignment: CDR1 SGHDN and CDR2 FVKESK. Trimming stripped 3 bases from V and 3 bases from J, with 15 bases between. There are 15 residues in the CDR3. CDR3 bases: TGTGCCAGCAGCCAGGACAGTAGTAAAGTCTACGAGCAGTACTTC. As protein: CASSQDSSKVYEQYF.

The V gene is TRBV6-5, the J gene TRBJ2-1, with 7 bases aligning to TRBD2. CDR3 length: 14 amino acids. V shed 7 bases and J 3 bases; nucleotides not matched to a gene: 6. Germline-derived CDR1 and CDR2 are MNHEY and SVGAGI. Here the CDR3 reads CASKGLADYNEQFF. DNA for the CDR3: TGTGCCAGCAAGGGCCTAGCGGACTACAATGAGCAGTTCTTC.

This chain joins TRBV23-1 and TRBJ2-2; TRBD2 agrees at 10 bases. TRBV23-1 is reported as an ORF; its role is uncertain. V was pared by 4 bases and J by 2 bases, with 1 base of the junction left unmatched. The CDR3 has 15 residues. CDR3 region: CASSRTSGNTGELFF. DNA for the CDR3: TGCGCCAGCAGTCGGACTAGCGGAAACACCGGGGAGCTGTTTTTT.

The V call is TRBV5-4, the J call TRBJ2-7; 8 nucleotides match TRBD1. The CDR3 runs 13 residues. Germline-derived CDR1 and CDR2 are SGHNT and YYREEE (reference sequence). V was pared by 4 bases and J by 2 bases, with 2 bases of the junction left unmatched. This chain's CDR3 is CASSRDRTYEQYF. DNA for the CDR3: TGTGCCAGCAGCCGGGACAGGACCTACGAGCAGTACTTC.

The gene calls are TRBV2 and TRBJ1-5; TRBD1 is a possible D gene (6 bases). V was pared by 6 bases and J by 0 bases, with 12 bases between. CDR1 and CDR2 from the germline V gene are SNHLY and FYNNEI. The CDR3 is 15 amino acids. The CDR3 loop is CASRGDTYSNQPQHF. CDR3 sequence (DNA): TGTGCCAGCAGGGGGGACACCTATAGCAATCAGCCCCAGCATTTT.

The CDR3 sequence: CASSQRGGLGEQFF. As DNA, the CDR3 is TGTGCCAGCAGCCAGCGGGGGGGCCTCGGGGAGCAGTTCTTC. The chain recombines TRBV6-5 with TRBJ2-1; 10 bases agree with TRBD2. There are 14 residues in the CDR3. V was pared by 6 bases and J by 10 bases, with 9 bases of the junction left unmatched. CDR1 is MNHEY and CDR2 is SVGAGI in the germline V gene.

The rearrangement uses TRBV7-8 and TRBJ1-2; D is ambiguous. The ends were cut back, 2 bases at V and 0 bases at J, with 7 bases in the middle. This CDR3 has 14 amino acids. The V gene's germline CDR1 is SGHVS and CDR2 FQNEAQ. The CDR3, as DNA: TGTGCCAGCAGCTTATTTACAGCTAACTATGGCTACACCTTC. Protein product: CASSLFTANYGYTF.

The V gene is TRBV7-8, the J gene TRBJ2-7, with a weak D call TRBD1 (8 bases). This CDR3 region has 16 residues. The V gene's germline CDR1 is SGHVS and CDR2 FQNEAQ. Trimming pared 5 bases from V and 6 bases from J, leaving 23 bases between. The CDR3: CASSPTGGRGPFEQYF. The DNA of the CDR3 is TGTGCCAGCAGCCCTACAGGGGGGAGGGGTCCTTTCGAGCAGTACTTC.